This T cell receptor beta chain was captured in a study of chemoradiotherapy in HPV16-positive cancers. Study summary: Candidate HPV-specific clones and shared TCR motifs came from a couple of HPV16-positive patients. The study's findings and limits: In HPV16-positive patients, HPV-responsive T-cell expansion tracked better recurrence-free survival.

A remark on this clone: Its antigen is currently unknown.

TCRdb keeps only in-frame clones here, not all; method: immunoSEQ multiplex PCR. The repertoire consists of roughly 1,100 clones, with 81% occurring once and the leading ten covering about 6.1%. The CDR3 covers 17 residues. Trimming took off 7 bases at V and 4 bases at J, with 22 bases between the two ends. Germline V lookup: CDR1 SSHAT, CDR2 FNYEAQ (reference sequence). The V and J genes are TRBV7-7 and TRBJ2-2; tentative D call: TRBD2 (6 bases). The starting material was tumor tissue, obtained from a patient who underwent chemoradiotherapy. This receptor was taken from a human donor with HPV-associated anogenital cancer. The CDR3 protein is CASNDVLATGGTGELFF. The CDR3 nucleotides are TGTGCCAGCAACGACGTTCTAGCGACGGGCGGCACCGGGGAGCTGTTTTTT.